This entry concerns a single T cell receptor (beta chain). Its antigen is still unknown. This specimen belongs to a study of cytomegalovirus exposure and HLA in healthy donors. General study points: Most subjects' HLA-A and HLA-B alleles were reportedly predicted from TCR beta sequences. Altogether, 150 to 200 TCR beta chains were recorded as cytomegalovirus-associated. Later analysis indicated greater clonal expansion among HLA-associated TCR beta chains than among equally common other chains.

The PCR ran on 60 Vbeta and 13 Jbeta primers. Method: immunoSEQ multiplex PCR; TCRdb's copy keeps in-frame clones and lacks some. The listing contains approximately 110,000 clones. Germline V gene sequence: CDR1 SGHTA, CDR2 FQGNSA. The CDR3 length is 13 residues. V lost 6 bases to trimming and J lost 5 bases; unmatched junction nucleotides: 1. The chain couples TRBV7-2 to TRBJ1-4; TRBD1 matches at 9 bases. The receptor comes from a man between 18 and 35 years old in good health and CMV-seronegative. The specimen was PBMCs. The CDR3 nucleotides read TGTGCCAGCAGGGACAGGGGAAATGAAAAACTGTTTTTT. Translation gives CASRDRGNEKLFF.